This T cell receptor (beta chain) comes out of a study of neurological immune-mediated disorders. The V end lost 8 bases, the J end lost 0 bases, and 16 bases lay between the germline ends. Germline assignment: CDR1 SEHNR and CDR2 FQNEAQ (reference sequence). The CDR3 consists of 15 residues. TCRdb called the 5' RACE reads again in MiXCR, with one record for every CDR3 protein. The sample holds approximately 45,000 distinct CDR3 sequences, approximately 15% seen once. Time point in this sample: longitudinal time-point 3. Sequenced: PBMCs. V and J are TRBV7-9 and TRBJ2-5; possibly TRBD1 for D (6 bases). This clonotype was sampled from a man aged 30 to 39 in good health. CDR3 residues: CASGRSDSYQETQYF. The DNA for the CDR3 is TGTGCCAGCGGACGATCGGACAGTTACCAAGAGACCCAGTACTTC.